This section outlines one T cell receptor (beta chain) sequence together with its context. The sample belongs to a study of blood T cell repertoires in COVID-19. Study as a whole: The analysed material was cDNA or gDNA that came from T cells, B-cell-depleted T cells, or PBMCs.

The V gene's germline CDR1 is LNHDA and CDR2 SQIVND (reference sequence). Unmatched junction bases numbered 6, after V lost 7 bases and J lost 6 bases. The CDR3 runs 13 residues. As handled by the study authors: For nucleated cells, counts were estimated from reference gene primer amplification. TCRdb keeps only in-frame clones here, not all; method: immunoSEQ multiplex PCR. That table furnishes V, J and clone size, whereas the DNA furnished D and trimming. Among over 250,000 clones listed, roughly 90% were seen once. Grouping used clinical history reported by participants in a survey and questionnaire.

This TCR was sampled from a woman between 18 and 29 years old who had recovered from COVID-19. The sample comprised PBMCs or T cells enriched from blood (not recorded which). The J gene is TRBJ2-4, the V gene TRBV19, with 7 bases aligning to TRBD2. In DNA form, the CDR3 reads TGTGCCAGTACCCCCCGGGGGGTAAACATTCAGTACTTC. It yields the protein CASTPRGVNIQYF.